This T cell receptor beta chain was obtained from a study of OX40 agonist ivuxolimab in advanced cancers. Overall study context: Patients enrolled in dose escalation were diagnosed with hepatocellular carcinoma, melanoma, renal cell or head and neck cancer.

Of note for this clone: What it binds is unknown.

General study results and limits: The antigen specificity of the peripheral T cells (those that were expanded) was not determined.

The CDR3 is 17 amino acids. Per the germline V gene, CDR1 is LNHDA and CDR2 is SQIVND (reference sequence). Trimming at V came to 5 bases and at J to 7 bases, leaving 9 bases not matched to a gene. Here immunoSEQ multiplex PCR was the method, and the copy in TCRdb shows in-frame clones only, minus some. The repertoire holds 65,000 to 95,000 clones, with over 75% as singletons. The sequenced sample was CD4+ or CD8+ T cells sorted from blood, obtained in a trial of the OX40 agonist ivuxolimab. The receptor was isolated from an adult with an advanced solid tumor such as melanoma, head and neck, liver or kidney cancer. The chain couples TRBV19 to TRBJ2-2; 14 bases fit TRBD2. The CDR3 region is CASSPGLAGALVGELFF. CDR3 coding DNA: TGTGCCAGTAGTCCGGGACTAGCGGGAGCTTTGGTCGGGGAGCTGTTTTTT.